This T cell receptor (beta chain) originates from a study of identical twins. Each CDR3 protein is one row after TCRdb ran MiXCR on the 5' RACE reads. Of 600,000 to 850,000 distinct CDR3 sequences in the sample, 15% to 20% were seen once. This CDR3 region has 11 residues. Germline CDR1 reads DFQATT; CDR2 reads SNEGSKA (reference sequence). V was clipped by 3 bases and J by 9 bases, with 11 bases between them. These records were also assigned to another study, of T cells expressing NK-cell markers.

The V call is TRBV20-1, the J call TRBJ2-5; D not resolved. The source is a young woman in good health. The specimen sequenced was PBMCs. Here the CDR3 reads CSASSPRAQYF. In nucleotides, the CDR3 is TGCAGTGCTAGCTCCCCTAGGGCCCAGTACTTC.